This TCR beta chain was sequenced during a study of T cells in Graves' hyperthyroidism and ophthalmopathy. Study-wide results and caveats: The majority of expanded thyroid clonotypes above 0.001 also appeared in blood.

This clonotype has only a few counts. Its antigen is unknown. V was cut by 2 bases and J by 6 bases, with 11 bases left in between. Germline CDR1 MNHEY, CDR2 SVGEGT. The CDR3 totals 14 residues. Amplification of TCR beta CDR3 regions used RNA as the template. A first-round RT-PCR of the TCR CDR3 used the HTBI primer set. TCRdb independently ran MiXCR on the multiplex PCR reads; one entry per CDR3 protein. The table has some 300,000 distinct CDR3 sequences, around a fifth seen once. The chain couples TRBV6-2 or TRBV6-3 to TRBJ2-1; TRBD1 or TRBD2 may be the D gene (5 bases each). This TCR derives from a man aged 45 to 65 with Graves' ophthalmopathy. The sample consisted of blood. CDR3 sequence reads: CASSYPTGTNEQFF. The CDR3 coding sequence is TGTGCCAGCAGTTACCCCACGGGGACCAATGAGCAGTTCTTC.